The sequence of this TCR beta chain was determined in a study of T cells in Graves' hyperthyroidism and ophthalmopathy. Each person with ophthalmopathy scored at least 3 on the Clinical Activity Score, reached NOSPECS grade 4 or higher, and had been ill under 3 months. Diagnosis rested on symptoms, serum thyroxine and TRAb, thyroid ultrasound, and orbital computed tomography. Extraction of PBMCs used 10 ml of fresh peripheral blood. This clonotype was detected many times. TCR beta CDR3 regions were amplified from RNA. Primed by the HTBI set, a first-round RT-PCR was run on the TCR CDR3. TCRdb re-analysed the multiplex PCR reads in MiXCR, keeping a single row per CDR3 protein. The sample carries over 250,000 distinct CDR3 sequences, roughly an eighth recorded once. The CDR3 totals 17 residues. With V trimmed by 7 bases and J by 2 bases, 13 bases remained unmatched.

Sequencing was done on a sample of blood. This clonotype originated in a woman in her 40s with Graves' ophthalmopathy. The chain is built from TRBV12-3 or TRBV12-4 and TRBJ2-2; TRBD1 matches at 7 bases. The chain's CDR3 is CASIPTGPRANTGELFF. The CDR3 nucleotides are TGTGCCAGCATCCCGACAGGGCCTAGGGCTAACACCGGGGAGCTGTTTTTT.